These T cell receptor beta chains were read from a single sample in a study of STAT3 mutations in large granular lymphocyte leukemia. The method was immunoSEQ multiplex PCR; TCRdb's version includes in-frame clones alone and lacks a portion of them. The table records about 7,700 clones, 60% to 85% of them present only once. Sequenced input: peripheral blood mononuclear cells. These receptors all come from a woman in her 40s with T-cell large granular lymphocyte leukemia. Some clones in this sample may be carry-over from other donors' samples. The CDR3 runs from the conserved cysteine through the conserved F or W. A D gene is named only where the DNA matches it firmly. Clone size is given for some rows only: seen once, a few or many times, or a class if the clone is expanded.

V: TRBV29-1; D: .; J: TRBJ2-7; size: .; DNA: TGCAGCGTCATAGGCGGAGGACCCTACGAGCAGTACTTC; CDR3: CSVIGGGPYEQYF
V: TRBV6-6; D: .; J: TRBJ1-2; size: once; DNA: TGTGCCAGCAGCCAACAGACGAGAGGCTATGGCTACACCTTC; CDR3: CASSQQTRGYGYTF
V: TRBV9; D: TRBD2; J: TRBJ2-7; size: few; DNA: TGTGCCAGCAGCCCCGGGACTAGCGGAAACTACGAGCAGTACTTC; CDR3: CASSPGTSGNYEQYF
V: TRBV27; D: .; J: TRBJ1-2; size: medium-sized; DNA: TGTGCCAGCATGGGGGGGGCGAGCTATGGCTACACCTTC; CDR3: CASMGGASYGYTF
V: TRBV18; D: .; J: TRBJ1-1; size: .; DNA: TGTGCCAGCTCACAATACACTTCTGCAGCTTTCTTT; CDR3: CASSQYTSAAFF
V: TRBV18; D: TRBD1; J: TRBJ2-7; size: .; DNA: TGTGCCAGCTCACCCACCACAGGGGGCAGAATCCACGAGCAGTACTTC; CDR3: CASSPTTGGRIHEQYF
V: TRBV27; D: TRBD1; J: TRBJ1-2; size: once; DNA: TGTGCCAGCAGGCACCCCGGGACAGGCGGCTACACCTTC; CDR3: CASRHPGTGGYTF
V: TRBV13; D: TRBD1; J: TRBJ1-5; size: .; DNA: TGTGCCAGCAGCTTGAGACAGGGGAGGTCGAATCAGCCCCAGCATTTT; CDR3: CASSLRQGRSNQPQHF
V: TRBV18; D: .; J: TRBJ2-2; size: .; DNA: TGTGCCAGCTCACCACAGGAGACAGGGAACACCGGGGAGCTGTTTTTT; CDR3: CASSPQETGNTGELFF
V: TRBV7-2; D: .; J: TRBJ2-1; size: few; DNA: TGTGCCAGCAGCTTGGGGATAGGTGAGCAGTTCTTC; CDR3: CASSLGIGEQFF
V: TRBV6-5; D: .; J: TRBJ2-7; size: .; DNA: TGTGCCAGCAGCCGAAACTCTTACGAGCAGTACTTC; CDR3: CASSRNSYEQYF
V: TRBV7-9; D: TRBD1; J: TRBJ2-5; size: once; DNA: TGTGCCAGCAGCTTAGGGGACAGGGGATCCCAAGAGACCCAGTACTTC; CDR3: CASSLGDRGSQETQYF
V: TRBV30; D: .; J: TRBJ2-7; size: .; DNA: TGTGCCTGGAGACCCCCCCCGAGTCAACCCTCCTACGAGCAGTACTTC; CDR3: CAWRPPPSQPSYEQYF
V: TRBV10-3; D: .; J: TRBJ1-5; size: .; DNA: TGTGCCATCAGGGCAGGCGAAAATCAGCCCCAGCATTTT; CDR3: CAIRAGENQPQHF
V: TRBV5-1; D: .; J: TRBJ2-7; size: .; DNA: TGCGCCAGCAGCGGGCAGGGCTACGAGCAGTACTTC; CDR3: CASSGQGYEQYF
V: TRBV27; D: .; J: TRBJ2-7; size: .; DNA: TGTGCCAGCAGTTTATCGGGCAGCTTCCTTGGGACCTCCTACGAGCAGTACTTC; CDR3: CASSLSGSFLGTSYEQYF
V: TRBV10-3; D: TRBD1; J: TRBJ2-7; size: .; DNA: TGTGCCATCTCGGGACAGGAAGAGCAGTACTTC; CDR3: CAISGQEEQYF
V: TRBV13; D: TRBD1; J: TRBJ1-2; size: .; DNA: TGTGCCAGCAGCTTAGGGACAGGGGACTATGGCTACACCTTC; CDR3: CASSLGTGDYGYTF
V: TRBV30; D: .; J: TRBJ2-1; size: .; DNA: TGTGCCTGGAGTGTATCCTGGGGGAATGAGCAGTTCTTC; CDR3: CAWSVSWGNEQFF
V: TRBV5-1; D: .; J: TRBJ1-1; size: .; DNA: TGCGCCAGCAGCAAACAAGGGGGGGCGCACACTGAAGCTTTCTTT; CDR3: CASSKQGGAHTEAFF